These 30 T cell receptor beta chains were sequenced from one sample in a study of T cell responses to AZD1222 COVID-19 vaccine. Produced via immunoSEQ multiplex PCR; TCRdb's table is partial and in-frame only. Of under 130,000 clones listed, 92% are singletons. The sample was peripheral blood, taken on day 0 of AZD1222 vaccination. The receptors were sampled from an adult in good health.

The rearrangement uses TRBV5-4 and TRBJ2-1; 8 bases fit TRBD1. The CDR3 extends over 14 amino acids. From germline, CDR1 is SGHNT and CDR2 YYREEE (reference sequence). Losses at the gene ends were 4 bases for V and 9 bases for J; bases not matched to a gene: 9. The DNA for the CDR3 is TGTGCCAGCAGCCCTCAGGGGGCAGGGGGTGAGCAGTTCTTC. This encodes CASSPQGAGGEQFF.

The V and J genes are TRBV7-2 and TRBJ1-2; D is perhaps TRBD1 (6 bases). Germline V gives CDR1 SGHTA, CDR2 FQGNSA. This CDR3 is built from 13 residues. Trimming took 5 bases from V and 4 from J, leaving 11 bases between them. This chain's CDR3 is CASSPGVGYGYTF. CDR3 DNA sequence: TGTGCCAGCAGCCCAGGGGTTGGCTATGGCTACACCTTC.

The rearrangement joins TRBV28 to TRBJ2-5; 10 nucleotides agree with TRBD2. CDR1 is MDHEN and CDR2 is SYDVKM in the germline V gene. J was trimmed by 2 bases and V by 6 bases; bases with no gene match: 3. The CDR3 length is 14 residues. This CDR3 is CASSDSGRQETQYF. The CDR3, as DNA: TGTGCCAGCAGCGATAGCGGGAGGCAAGAGACCCAGTACTTC.

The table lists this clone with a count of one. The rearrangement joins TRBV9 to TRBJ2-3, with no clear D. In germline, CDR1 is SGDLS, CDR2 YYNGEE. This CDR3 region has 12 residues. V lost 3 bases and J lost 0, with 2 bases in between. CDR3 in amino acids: CASSGSTDTQYF. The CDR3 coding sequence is TGTGCCAGCAGCGGCAGCACAGATACGCAGTATTTT.

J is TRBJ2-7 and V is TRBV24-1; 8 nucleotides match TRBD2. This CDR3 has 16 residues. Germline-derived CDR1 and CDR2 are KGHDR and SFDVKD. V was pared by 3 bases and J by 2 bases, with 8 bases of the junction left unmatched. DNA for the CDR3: TGTGCCACCAGTGATAGTGCGGGAGGAAGGACCTACGAGCAGTACTTC. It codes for CATSDSAGGRTYEQYF.

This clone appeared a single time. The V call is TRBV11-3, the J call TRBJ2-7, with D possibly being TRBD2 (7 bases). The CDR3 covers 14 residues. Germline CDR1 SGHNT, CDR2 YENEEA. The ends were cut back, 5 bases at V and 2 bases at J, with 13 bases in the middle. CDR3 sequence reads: CASSSGTKPYEQYF. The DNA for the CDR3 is TGTGCCAGCAGCAGCGGGACAAAACCCTACGAGCAGTACTTC.

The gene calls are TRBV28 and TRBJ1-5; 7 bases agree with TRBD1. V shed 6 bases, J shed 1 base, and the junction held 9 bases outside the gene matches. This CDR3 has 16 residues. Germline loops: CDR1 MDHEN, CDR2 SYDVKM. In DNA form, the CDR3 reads TGTGCCAGCAGCGGACTACAGGGGAGAAGCAATCAGCCCCAGCATTTT. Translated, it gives CASSGLQGRSNQPQHF.

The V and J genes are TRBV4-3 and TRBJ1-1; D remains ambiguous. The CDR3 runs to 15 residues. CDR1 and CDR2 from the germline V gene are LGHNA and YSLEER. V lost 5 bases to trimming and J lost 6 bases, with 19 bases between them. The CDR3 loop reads CASSLRLTDHPEAFF. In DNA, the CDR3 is TGCGCCAGCAGCTTACGTCTGACCGACCACCCTGAAGCTTTCTTT.

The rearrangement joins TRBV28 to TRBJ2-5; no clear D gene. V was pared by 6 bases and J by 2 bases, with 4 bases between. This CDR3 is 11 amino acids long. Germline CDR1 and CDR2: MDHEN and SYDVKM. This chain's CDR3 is CASRTQETQYF. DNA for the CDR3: TGTGCCAGCAGGACACAAGAGACCCAGTACTTC. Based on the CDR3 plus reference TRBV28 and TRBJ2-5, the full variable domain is DVKVTQSSRYLVKRTGEKVFLECVQDMDHENMFWYRQDPGLGLRLIYFSYDVKMKEKGDIPEGYSVSREKKERFSLILESASTNQTSMYLCASRTQETQYFGPGTRLLVL.

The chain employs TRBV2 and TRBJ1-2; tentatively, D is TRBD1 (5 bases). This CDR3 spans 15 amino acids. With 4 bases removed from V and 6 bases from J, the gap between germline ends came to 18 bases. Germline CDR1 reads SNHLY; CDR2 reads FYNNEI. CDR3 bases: TGTGCCAGCAGTGCAATCCAGGGAGGTACTAATGGCTACACCTTC. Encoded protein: CASSAIQGGTNGYTF.

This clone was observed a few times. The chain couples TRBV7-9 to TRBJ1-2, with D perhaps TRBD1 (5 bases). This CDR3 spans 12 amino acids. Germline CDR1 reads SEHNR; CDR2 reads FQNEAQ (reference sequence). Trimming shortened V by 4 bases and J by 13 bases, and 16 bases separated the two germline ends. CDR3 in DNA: TGTGCCAGCAGCTCGGGGACCCATCCCCGCACCTTC. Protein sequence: CASSSGTHPRTF.

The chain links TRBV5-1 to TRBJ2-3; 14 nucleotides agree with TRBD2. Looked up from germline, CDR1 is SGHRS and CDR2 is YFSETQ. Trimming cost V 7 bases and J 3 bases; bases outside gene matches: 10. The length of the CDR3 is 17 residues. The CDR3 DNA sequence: TGCGCCAGCTCTACCGGGACTAGCGGGGGCCTGACAGATACGCAGTATTTT. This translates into CASSTGTSGGLTDTQYF.

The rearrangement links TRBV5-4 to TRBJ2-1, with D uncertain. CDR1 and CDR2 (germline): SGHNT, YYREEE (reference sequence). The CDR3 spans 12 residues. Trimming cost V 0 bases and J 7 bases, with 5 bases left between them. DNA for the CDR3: TGTGCCAGCAGCTTGGTCGATAATGAGCAGTTCTTC. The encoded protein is CASSLVDNEQFF.

The CDR3 reads CASSLGRVQAPTNEKLFF. As DNA, the CDR3 is TGTGCCAGCAGCTTGGGGCGGGTGCAGGCCCCAACTAATGAAAAACTGTTTTTT. The chain is built from TRBV5-5 and TRBJ1-4; D not certain. The CDR3 totals 18 residues. The germline CDR1 and CDR2 sequences are SGHKS and YYEKEE (reference sequence). Trimming cost V 0 bases and J 0 bases, with 15 bases left between them. The variable domain in full, completed from reference TRBV5-5 and TRBJ1-4, reads DAGVTQSPTHLIKTRGQQVTLRCSPISGHKSVSWYQQVLGQGPQFIFQYYEKEERGRGNFPDRFSARQFPNYSSELNVNALLLGDSALYLCASSLGRVQAPTNEKLFFGSGTQLSVL.

The CDR3 is CAGHGGKIGTEAFF. The DNA for the CDR3 is TGTGCCGGGCACGGGGGGAAAATTGGTACTGAAGCTTTCTTT. The chain employs TRBV5-4 and TRBJ1-1; weak D call: TRBD1 (5 bases). Germline V gene data show CDR1 as SGHNT and CDR2 as YYREEE (reference sequence). The CDR3 runs to 14 residues. Trimming stripped 10 bases from V and 5 bases from J, with 21 bases between.

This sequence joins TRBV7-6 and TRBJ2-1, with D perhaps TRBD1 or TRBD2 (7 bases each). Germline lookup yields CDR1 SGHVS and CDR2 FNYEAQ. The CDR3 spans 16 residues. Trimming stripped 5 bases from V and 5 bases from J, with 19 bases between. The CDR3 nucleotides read TGTGCCAGCAGCCAGGGGGGGGGCGGCCCCAACAATGAGCAGTTCTTC. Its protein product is CASSQGGGGPNNEQFF.

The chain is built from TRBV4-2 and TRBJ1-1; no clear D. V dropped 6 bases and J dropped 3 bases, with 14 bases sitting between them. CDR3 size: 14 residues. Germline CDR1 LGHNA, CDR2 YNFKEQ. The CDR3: CASRPGGGYTEAFF. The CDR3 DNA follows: TGTGCCAGCAGGCCCGGTGGAGGGTACACTGAAGCTTTCTTT.

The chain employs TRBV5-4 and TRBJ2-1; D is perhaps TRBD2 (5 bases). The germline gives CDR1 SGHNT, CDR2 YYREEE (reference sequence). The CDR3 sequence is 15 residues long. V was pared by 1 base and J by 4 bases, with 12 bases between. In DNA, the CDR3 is TGTGCCAGCAGCTTGTCCGGGGAACAATACAATGAGCAGTTCTTC. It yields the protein CASSLSGEQYNEQFF.

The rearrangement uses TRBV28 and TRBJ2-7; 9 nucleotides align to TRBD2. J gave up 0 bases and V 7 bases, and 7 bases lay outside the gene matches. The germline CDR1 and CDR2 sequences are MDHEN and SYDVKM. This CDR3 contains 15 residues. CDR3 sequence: CASNPPSGASYEQYF. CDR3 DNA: TGTGCCAGCAACCCACCTAGCGGGGCCTCCTACGAGCAGTACTTC.

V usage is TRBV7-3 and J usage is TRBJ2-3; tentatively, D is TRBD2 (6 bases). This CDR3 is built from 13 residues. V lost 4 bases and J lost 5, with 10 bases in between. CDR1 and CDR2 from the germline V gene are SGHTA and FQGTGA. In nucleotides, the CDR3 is TGTGCCAGCAGCTGGGGAGGTGGAGATACGCAGTATTTT. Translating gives CASSWGGGDTQYF.

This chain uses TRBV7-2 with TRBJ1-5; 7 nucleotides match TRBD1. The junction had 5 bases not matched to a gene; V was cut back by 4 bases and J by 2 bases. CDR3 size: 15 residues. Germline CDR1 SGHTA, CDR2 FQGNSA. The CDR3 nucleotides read TGTGCCAGCAGCTCCGACAGGGTTGGCAATCAGCCCCAGCATTTT. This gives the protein CASSSDRVGNQPQHF.

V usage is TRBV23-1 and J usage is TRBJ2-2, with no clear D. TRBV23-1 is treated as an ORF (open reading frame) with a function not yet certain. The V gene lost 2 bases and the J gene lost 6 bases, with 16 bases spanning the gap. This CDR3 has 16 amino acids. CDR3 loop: CASSQIQEFLSGELFF. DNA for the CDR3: TGCGCCAGCAGTCAAATTCAGGAGTTTCTTTCCGGGGAGCTGTTTTTT.

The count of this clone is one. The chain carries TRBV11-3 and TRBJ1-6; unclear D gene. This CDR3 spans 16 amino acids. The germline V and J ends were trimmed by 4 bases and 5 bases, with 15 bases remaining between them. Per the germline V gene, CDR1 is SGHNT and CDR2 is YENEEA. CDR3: CASSSGRTSHNSPLHF. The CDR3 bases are TGTGCCAGCAGCTCGGGCCGAACTTCCCATAATTCACCCCTCCACTTT. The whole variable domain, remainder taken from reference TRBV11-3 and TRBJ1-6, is EAGVVQSPRYKIIEKKQPVAFWCNPISGHNTLYWYLQNLGQGPELLIRYENEEAVDDSQLPKDRFSAERLKGVDSTLKIQPAELGDSAVYLCASSSGRTSHNSPLHFGNGTRLTVT.

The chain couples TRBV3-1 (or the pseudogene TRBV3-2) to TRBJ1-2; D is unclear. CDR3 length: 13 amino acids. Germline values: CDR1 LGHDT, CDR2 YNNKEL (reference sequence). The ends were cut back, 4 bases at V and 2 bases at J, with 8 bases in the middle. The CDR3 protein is CASSPKENYGYTF. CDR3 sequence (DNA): TGTGCCAGCAGCCCCAAAGAGAACTATGGCTACACCTTC.

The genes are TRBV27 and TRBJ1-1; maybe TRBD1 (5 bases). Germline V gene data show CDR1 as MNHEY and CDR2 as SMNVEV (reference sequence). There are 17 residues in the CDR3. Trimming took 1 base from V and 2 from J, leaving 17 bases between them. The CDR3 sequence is CASSLYSGGLSNTEAFF. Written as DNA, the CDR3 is TGTGCCAGCAGTTTATATTCGGGGGGACTTTCCAACACTGAAGCTTTCTTT.

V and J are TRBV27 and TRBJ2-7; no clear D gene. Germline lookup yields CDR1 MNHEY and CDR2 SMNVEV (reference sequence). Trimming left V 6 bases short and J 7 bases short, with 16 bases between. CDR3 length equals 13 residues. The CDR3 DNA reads TGTGCCAGCAGAACGACCGCTCTCAGGGAGCAGTACTTC. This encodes CASRTTALREQYF.

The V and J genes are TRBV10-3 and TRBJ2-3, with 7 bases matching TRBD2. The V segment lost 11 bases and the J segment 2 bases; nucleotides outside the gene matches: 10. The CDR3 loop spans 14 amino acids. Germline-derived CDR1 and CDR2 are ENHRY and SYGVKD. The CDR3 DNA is TGTGCCGCCGGCGAAAGCGGGAACACAGATACGCAGTATTTT. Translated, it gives CAAGESGNTDTQYF.

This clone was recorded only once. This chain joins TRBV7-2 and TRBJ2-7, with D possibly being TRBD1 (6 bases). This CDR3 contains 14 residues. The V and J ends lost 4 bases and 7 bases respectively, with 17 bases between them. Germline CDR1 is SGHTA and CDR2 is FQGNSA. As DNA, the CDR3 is TGTGCCAGCAGCTCACCGGGACAACCGAGGGAGCAGTACTTC. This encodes CASSSPGQPREQYF.

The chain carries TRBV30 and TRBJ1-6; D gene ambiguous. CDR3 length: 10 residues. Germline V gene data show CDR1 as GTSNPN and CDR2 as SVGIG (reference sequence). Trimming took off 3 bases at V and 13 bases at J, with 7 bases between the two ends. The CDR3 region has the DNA TGTGCCTGGAGGGGTCCCCCCCTCCACTTT. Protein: CAWRGPPLHF.

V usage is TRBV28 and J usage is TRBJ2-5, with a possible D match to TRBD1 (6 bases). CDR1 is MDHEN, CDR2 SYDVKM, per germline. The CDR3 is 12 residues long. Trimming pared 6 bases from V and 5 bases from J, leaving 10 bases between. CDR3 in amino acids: CASRTGTETQYF. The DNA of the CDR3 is TGTGCCAGCAGAACAGGGACGGAGACCCAGTACTTC. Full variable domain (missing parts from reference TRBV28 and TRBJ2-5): DVKVTQSSRYLVKRTGEKVFLECVQDMDHENMFWYRQDPGLGLRLIYFSYDVKMKEKGDIPEGYSVSREKKERFSLILESASTNQTSMYLCASRTGTETQYFGPGTRLLVL.